A selection of T cell receptor beta chains follows, all from one sample in a study of human T cells and chemical hapten exposure. A single record per CDR3 protein comes from TCRdb applying MiXCR to the RACE reads. This sample has approximately 110,000 distinct CDR3 sequences; about a tenth occur once, and the top ten carry approximately 2.8%. The sequenced sample was whole blood, obtained in connection with sensitization to the hapten diphenylcyclopropenone (DPC). The receptor set was obtained from a woman between 40 and 50 years old with alopecia areata. Some clones in this sample may be carry-over from other donors' samples. The CDR3 runs from the conserved cysteine through the conserved F or W. D genes are given only for firm matches. Clone size is stated in some rows and not others, as once, few, many or a class when expanded.

NA	TRBJ2-5	TRBV20-1	NA	CSSRWGSETQYF	TGCAGCTCGAGGTGGGGGTCAGAGACCCAGTACTTC
TRBD2	TRBJ2-1	TRBV19	NA	CASSIATSDYNEQFF	TGTGCCAGTAGTATAGCCACTAGCGACTACAATGAGCAGTTCTTC
TRBD1	TRBJ2-7	TRBV7-8	few	CASSAGTGGQGEEQYF	TGTGCCAGCAGCGCCGGGACAGGCGGCCAGGGGGAAGAGCAGTACTTC
TRBD2	TRBJ2-3	TRBV4-3	few	CASSQDRLAAGGTDTQYF	TGCGCCAGCAGCCAAGATCGGCTAGCGGCGGGGGGCACAGATACGCAGTATTTT
NA	TRBJ1-4	TRBV11-2	NA	CASSSDRNEKLFF	TGTGCCAGCAGCTCTGACAGGAATGAAAAACTGTTTTTT
TRBD2	TRBJ2-1	TRBV4-2	NA	CASSQGSGGRYDEQFF	TGTGCCAGCAGCCAGGGCTCGGGGGGTAGATACGATGAGCAGTTCTTC
TRBD1	TRBJ2-7	TRBV11-2	NA	CASSLTGGPYEQYF	TGTGCCAGCAGCTTAACAGGGGGCCCCTACGAGCAGTACTTC
NA	TRBJ2-1	TRBV6-1	NA	CASSESGYSYNEQFF	TGTGCCAGCAGTGAATCCGGATATTCCTACAATGAGCAGTTCTTC
TRBD1	TRBJ2-5	TRBV29-1	NA	CSVEDRDRQETQYF	TGCAGCGTTGAAGATCGGGACAGACAAGAGACCCAGTACTTC
NA	TRBJ2-5	TRBV28	many	CASSGIPETQYF	TGTGCCAGCAGTGGGATCCCGGAGACCCAGTACTTC
NA	TRBJ1-2	TRBV6-5	many	CASTSEGRGYTF	TGTGCCAGCACCTCCGAAGGGCGCGGCTACACCTTC
NA	TRBJ1-2	TRBV9	many	CASSLTRLDGYTF	TGTGCCAGCAGCCTGACGCGATTGGATGGCTACACCTTC
NA	TRBJ2-2	TRBV12-3/TRBV12-4	few	CASKPGRTNTGELFF	TGTGCCAGCAAACCGGGACGGACGAACACCGGGGAGCTGTTTTTT
TRBD2	TRBJ2-2	TRBV4-3	NA	CASSPGTRSTGELFF	TGCGCCAGCAGCCCCGGGACTAGGAGCACCGGGGAGCTGTTTTTT
NA	TRBJ2-6	TRBV7-2	many	CASSGLYSGANVLTF	TGTGCCAGCAGCGGACTGTACTCTGGGGCCAACGTCCTGACTTTC
NA	TRBJ1-2	TRBV3-1	few	CASSREFRDYGYTF	TGTGCCAGCAGCCGAGAGTTTCGCGACTATGGCTACACCTTC
NA	TRBJ2-7	TRBV3-1	many	CASSPMGGKYEQYF	TGTGCCAGCAGCCCGATGGGCGGGAAGTACGAGCAGTACTTC
NA	TRBJ1-5	TRBV7-9	many	CASSLAGQPQHF	TGTGCCAGCAGCTTAGCGGGTCAGCCCCAGCATTTT
NA	TRBJ2-7	TRBV18	many	CASSLRRYYEQYF	TGTGCCAGCTCGCTACGTAGGTACTACGAGCAGTACTTC
NA	TRBJ2-2	TRBV5-4	many	CASSLSVGELFF	TGTGCCAGCAGCTTGTCGGTCGGGGAGCTGTTTTTT
NA	TRBJ2-1	TRBV7-2	many	CASSLGGANEQFF	TGTGCCAGCAGCCTGGGGGGGGCGAATGAGCAGTTCTTC
NA	TRBJ2-3	TRBV19	NA	CASSSGGGRTDTQYF	TGTGCCAGTAGTTCCGGGGGCGGGCGAACAGATACGCAGTATTTT
NA	TRBJ1-5	TRBV6-5	many	CASSYGRTPSPQHF	TGTGCCAGCAGTTACGGACGGACCCCTTCCCCCCAGCATTTT
NA	TRBJ1-2	TRBV30	many	CAWRPEWTSGVYGYTF	TGTGCCTGGAGGCCGGAATGGACATCAGGCGTCTATGGCTACACCTTC
NA	TRBJ1-1	TRBV20-1	many	CSARDLNTEAFF	TGCAGTGCTAGAGATTTGAACACTGAAGCTTTCTTT
NA	TRBJ2-5	TRBV28	few	CASSFVETQYF	TGTGCCAGCAGTTTCGTCGAGACCCAGTACTTC
NA	TRBJ1-1	TRBV5-6	many	CASTVRRSEAFF	TGTGCCAGCACCGTACGGAGGTCTGAAGCTTTCTTT
TRBD1	TRBJ1-2	TRBV7-9	many	CANKPGQGRSYYGYTF	TGTGCCAACAAACCGGGACAGGGCAGGTCTTACTATGGCTACACCTTC
NA	TRBJ1-5	TRBV19	few	CASSIEQFGQPQHF	TGTGCCAGTAGTATAGAACAGTTCGGTCAGCCCCAGCATTTT
NA	TRBJ2-7	TRBV29-1	NA	CSVYRDGYEQYF	TGCAGCGTATACCGGGACGGATACGAGCAGTACTTC
NA	TRBJ2-7	TRBV2	many	CASRTSQGNEQYF	TGTGCCAGCAGGACGTCTCAGGGAAACGAGCAGTACTTC
NA	TRBJ1-3	TRBV12-3/TRBV12-4	NA	CASSSTDRTVSGNTIYF	TGTGCCAGCAGTTCTACCGATCGGACAGTCTCTGGAAACACCATATATTTT